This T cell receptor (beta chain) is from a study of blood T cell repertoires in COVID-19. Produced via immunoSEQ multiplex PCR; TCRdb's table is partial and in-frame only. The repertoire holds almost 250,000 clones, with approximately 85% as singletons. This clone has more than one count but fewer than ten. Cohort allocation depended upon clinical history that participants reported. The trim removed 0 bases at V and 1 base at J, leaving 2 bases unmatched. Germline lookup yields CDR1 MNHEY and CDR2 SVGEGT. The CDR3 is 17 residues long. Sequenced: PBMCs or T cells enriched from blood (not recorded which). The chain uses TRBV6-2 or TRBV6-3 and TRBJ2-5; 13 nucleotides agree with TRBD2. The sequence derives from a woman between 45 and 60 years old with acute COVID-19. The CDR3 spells CASSYSRLAGGQETQYF. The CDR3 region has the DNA TGTGCCAGCAGTTACTCGAGACTAGCGGGGGGCCAAGAGACCCAGTACTTC.